These 21 T cell receptor beta chains originate from one sample sequenced in a study of OX40 agonist ivuxolimab in advanced cancers. The assay was immunoSEQ multiplex PCR, and TCRdb's table has in-frame clones only and misses some. The table records tens of thousands of clones, 90% to 95% of them present only once. The material was CD4+ or CD8+ T cells sorted from blood, obtained in a trial of the OX40 agonist ivuxolimab. Receptor source: an adult with an advanced solid tumor such as melanoma, head and neck, liver or kidney cancer.

Notes on this clone: The junction departs from germline at one end; a sequencing error may be responsible. V is TRBV2 and J is TRBJ1-2, with 10 positions matching TRBD1. Germline V lookup: CDR1 SNHLY, CDR2 FYNNEI. This CDR3 region has 15 residues. CDR3 bases: TGTGCCAGCAGTGAAGCGCGTTTAGACAGGGGGCTATGGGCCTTC. Translation gives CASSEARLDRGLWAF.

The chain has TRBV5-1 and TRBJ2-1; TRBD2 is a possible D gene (5 bases). V lost 4 bases and J 4 bases, leaving 15 bases between the germline ends. Germline CDR1 reads SGHRS; CDR2 reads YFSETQ. There are 15 residues in the CDR3. This CDR3 reads CASSVDFSYYNEQFF. In DNA form, the CDR3 reads TGCGCCAGCAGCGTGGACTTCTCCTATTACAATGAGCAGTTCTTC.

The V gene is TRBV6-1, the J gene TRBJ1-1; TRBD1 might be the D (5 bases). The CDR3 is made up of 14 amino acids. Germline CDR1 reads MNHNS; CDR2 reads SASEGT. Trimming shortened V by 7 bases and J by 0 bases, and 12 bases separated the two germline ends. The CDR3 loop reads CASTPGGMNTEAFF. The DNA for the CDR3 is TGTGCCAGCACACCGGGGGGGATGAACACTGAAGCTTTCTTT.

The CDR3 is CASSQDQWRTLGGVWQFF. For the CDR3, the DNA is TGCGCCAGCAGCCAAGATCAGTGGAGGACATTAGGGGGTGTGTGGCAGTTCTTC. The J gene is TRBJ2-1, the V gene TRBV4-1; D possibly corresponds to TRBD1 (6 bases). The V gene's germline CDR1 is MGHRA and CDR2 YSYEKL. The length of the CDR3 is 18 residues. V lost 0 bases and J 12 bases, leaving 27 bases between the germline ends.

Here the CDR3 DNA reads TGTGCCAGCAGCGTAGCCCCACGAAGCGGGAGGGGAGATACGCAGTATTTT. This sequence encodes CASSVAPRSGRGDTQYF. The chain couples TRBV9 to TRBJ2-3; 10 bases map to TRBD2. The J segment lost 5 bases and the V segment lost 0 bases, leaving 9 bases of the junction unmatched. The germline CDR1 and CDR2 sequences are SGDLS and YYNGEE. The CDR3 spans 17 residues.

The chain combines TRBV11-3 with TRBJ2-2; D is perhaps TRBD2 (6 bases). Germline CDR1 SGHNT, CDR2 YENEEA. The V end lost 4 bases, the J end lost 0 bases, and 15 bases lay between the germline ends. This CDR3 has 17 amino acids. The chain's CDR3 is CASSSHRGLSNTGELFF. The CDR3 coding sequence is TGTGCCAGCAGCTCCCACCGGGGGTTATCGAACACCGGGGAGCTGTTTTTT. The entire variable domain, with the rest obtained from reference TRBV11-3 and TRBJ2-2, is as follows: EAGVVQSPRYKIIEKKQPVAFWCNPISGHNTLYWYLQNLGQGPELLIRYENEEAVDDSQLPKDRFSAERLKGVDSTLKIQPAELGDSAVYLCASSSHRGLSNTGELFFGEGSRLTVL.

The J gene is TRBJ2-1, the V gene TRBV2; 8 bases are shared with TRBD2. Germline CDR1 reads SNHLY; CDR2 reads FYNNEI. The CDR3 covers 16 residues. The V segment lost 4 bases and the J segment 0 bases; nucleotides outside the gene matches: 5. DNA of the CDR3: TGTGCCAGCAGTGGACTAGCGTGGGGCTCCTACAATGAGCAGTTCTTC. It translates to CASSGLAWGSYNEQFF.

This rearrangement joins TRBV7-9 to TRBJ2-1, with 13 bases that match TRBD2. J was trimmed by 0 bases and V by 1 base; bases with no gene match: 3. This CDR3 region has 18 residues. Germline-derived CDR1 and CDR2 are SEHNR and FQNEAQ (reference sequence). The CDR3 spells CASSLEWTSGSSYNEQFF. CDR3 bases: TGTGCCAGCAGCTTAGAGTGGACTAGCGGGAGCTCCTACAATGAGCAGTTCTTC.

This chain's CDR3 is CASRDTGGAIKPQHF. Written as DNA, the CDR3 is TGTGCCAGTCGTGATACGGGCGGCGCAATTAAGCCCCAGCATTTT. This rearrangement joins TRBV19 to TRBJ1-5; no clear D. V lost 8 bases, J lost 8 bases, and 22 bases lay in between. The CDR3 consists of 15 residues. Germline V gene sequence: CDR1 LNHDA, CDR2 SQIVND (reference sequence).

V is TRBV5-4 and J is TRBJ1-1; D possibly corresponds to TRBD1 (5 bases). V lost 6 bases and J 0 bases, leaving 18 bases between the germline ends. The CDR3 runs to 16 residues. Germline CDR1 SGHNT, CDR2 YYREEE (reference sequence). The DNA for the CDR3 is TGTGCCAGCACCCGGGGGACGACCCTGATGAACACTGAAGCTTTCTTT. This translates into CASTRGTTLMNTEAFF.

V and J are TRBV6-4 and TRBJ2-3; no reliable D call. CDR1 MRHNA and CDR2 SNTAGT come from the germline V gene. This CDR3 is built from 15 residues. V lost 4 bases and J lost 0, with 11 bases in between. The CDR3 here is CASSVMGTSTDTQYF. The CDR3 nucleotides read TGTGCCAGCAGTGTAATGGGAACGAGCACAGATACGCAGTATTTT.

V usage is TRBV4-2 and J usage is TRBJ2-3, with TRBD2 matching over 10 bases. This CDR3 has 15 residues. The junction had 2 bases not matched to a gene; V was cut back by 0 bases and J by 5 bases. The germline V gene encodes CDR1 LGHNA and CDR2 YNFKEQ. The CDR3 loop reads CASSQELAGGDTQYF. In nucleotides, the CDR3 is TGTGCCAGCAGCCAAGAGTTAGCGGGAGGAGATACGCAGTATTTT.

This rearrangement joins TRBV18 to TRBJ2-2; no reliable D call. This CDR3 has 13 amino acids. Germline V lookup: CDR1 KGHSH, CDR2 LQKENI. Trimming shortened V by 0 bases and J by 3 bases, and 2 bases separated the two germline ends. The CDR3 loop is CASSPPDTGELFF. The CDR3 nucleotides are TGTGCCAGCTCACCACCAGACACCGGGGAGCTGTTTTTT.

This chain links TRBV6-1 with TRBJ2-1; a weak D match, TRBD1 (5 bases). Germline V gene sequence: CDR1 MNHNS, CDR2 SASEGT. Trimming took 7 bases from V and 8 from J, leaving 18 bases between them. There are 14 residues in the CDR3. The CDR3 region is CASTLQVSLDEQFF. The CDR3, as DNA: TGTGCCAGCACCCTACAGGTGTCCCTAGATGAGCAGTTCTTC.

The gene calls are TRBV28 and TRBJ2-5; maybe TRBD2 (6 bases). Germline CDR1 reads MDHEN; CDR2 reads SYDVKM. The CDR3 is 14 residues long. The V gene lost 2 bases and the J gene lost 1 base, with 8 bases spanning the gap. The DNA of the CDR3 is TGTGCCAGCAGTTTAAGTAGCGGCCAAGAGACCCAGTACTTC. Residues: CASSLSSGQETQYF.

The chain recombines TRBV7-2 with TRBJ2-7; 9 bases are shared with TRBD1. The CDR3 sequence is 14 residues long. From germline, CDR1 is SGHTA and CDR2 FQGNSA. V dropped 3 bases and J dropped 6; count of bases not matched to a gene: 6. The CDR3 here is CASSLVTGGVEQYF. CDR3 sequence (DNA): TGTGCCAGCAGCTTGGTAACAGGGGGCGTCGAGCAGTACTTC.

V and J are TRBV16 and TRBJ2-2; D unclear. There are 12 residues in the CDR3. The germline V and J ends were trimmed by 6 bases and 13 bases, with 15 bases remaining between them. Looked up from germline, CDR1 is KGHSY and CDR2 is FQNENV. This CDR3 reads CASRRSAGGLFF. For the CDR3, the DNA is TGTGCCAGCAGAAGGTCCGCTGGTGGGCTGTTTTTT.

The genes are TRBV2 and TRBJ2-4; 10 positions agree with TRBD1. This CDR3 spans 12 amino acids. V lost 8 bases to trimming and J lost 9 bases; unmatched junction nucleotides: 4. Germline assignment: CDR1 SNHLY and CDR2 FYNNEI. The CDR3 protein is CASGDRGPIQYF. The CDR3 DNA follows: TGTGCCAGCGGGGACAGGGGTCCCATTCAGTACTTC.

The gene calls are TRBV30 and TRBJ1-1; 7 bases map to TRBD1. CDR1 and CDR2 from the germline V gene are GTSNPN and SVGIG (reference sequence). The trim removed 5 bases at V and 1 base at J, leaving 10 bases unmatched. The CDR3 covers 15 residues. CDR3 sequence (DNA): TGTGCCTGGCGACAGGGTGTAAGGGGGAACACTGAAGCTTTCTTT. As protein: CAWRQGVRGNTEAFF. The full variable domain, in which reference TRBV30 and TRBJ1-1 provide the parts outside the CDR3, is SQTIHQWPATLVQPVGSPLSLECTVEGTSNPNLYWYRQAAGRGLQLLFYSVGIGQISSEVPQNLSASRPQDRQFILSSKKLLLSDSGFYLCAWRQGVRGNTEAFFGQGTRLTVV.

The V and J genes are TRBV5-1 and TRBJ1-2, with TRBD1 matching 9 bases. J was trimmed by 6 bases and V by 4 bases; bases with no gene match: 1. The V gene's germline CDR1 is SGHRS and CDR2 YFSETQ. This CDR3 has 12 residues. The CDR3 bases are TGCGCCAGCAGCAGGACAGGGGATGGCTACACCTTC. Translation gives CASSRTGDGYTF.

V and J are TRBV28 and TRBJ1-4; a weak D match, TRBD1 (6 bases). The CDR3 length is 15 residues. V dropped 1 base and J dropped 7 bases, with 13 bases sitting between them. Germline assignment: CDR1 MDHEN and CDR2 SYDVKM. In DNA, the CDR3 is TGTGCCAGCAGTTTATACGGCGGACAGTCTGAAAAACTGTTTTTT. It yields the protein CASSLYGGQSEKLFF.